The clone carrying this TCR beta chain was counted a few times. The antigen is not known. This record belongs to a study of identical twins' blood T cells. Whole-study results and caveats: Twins shared more top CDR3 clonotypes than unrelated donors did.

TCRdb reprocessed the 5' RACE reads via MiXCR and lists one record per CDR3 protein. The sample lists fewer than 450,000 distinct CDR3 sequences, 25% to 35% occurring once. Trimming took 7 bases from V and 1 from J, leaving 7 bases between them. The CDR3 contains 13 residues. The germline V gene has CDR1 MDHEN and CDR2 SYDVKM. Sequenced: PBMCs. The receptor was isolated from a woman aged 18 to 55 in good health. V gene TRBV28 combines with J gene TRBJ2-2; D gene unclear. Here the CDR3 reads CASMTVNTGELFF. CDR3 sequence (DNA): TGTGCCAGCATGACTGTGAACACCGGGGAGCTGTTTTTT.